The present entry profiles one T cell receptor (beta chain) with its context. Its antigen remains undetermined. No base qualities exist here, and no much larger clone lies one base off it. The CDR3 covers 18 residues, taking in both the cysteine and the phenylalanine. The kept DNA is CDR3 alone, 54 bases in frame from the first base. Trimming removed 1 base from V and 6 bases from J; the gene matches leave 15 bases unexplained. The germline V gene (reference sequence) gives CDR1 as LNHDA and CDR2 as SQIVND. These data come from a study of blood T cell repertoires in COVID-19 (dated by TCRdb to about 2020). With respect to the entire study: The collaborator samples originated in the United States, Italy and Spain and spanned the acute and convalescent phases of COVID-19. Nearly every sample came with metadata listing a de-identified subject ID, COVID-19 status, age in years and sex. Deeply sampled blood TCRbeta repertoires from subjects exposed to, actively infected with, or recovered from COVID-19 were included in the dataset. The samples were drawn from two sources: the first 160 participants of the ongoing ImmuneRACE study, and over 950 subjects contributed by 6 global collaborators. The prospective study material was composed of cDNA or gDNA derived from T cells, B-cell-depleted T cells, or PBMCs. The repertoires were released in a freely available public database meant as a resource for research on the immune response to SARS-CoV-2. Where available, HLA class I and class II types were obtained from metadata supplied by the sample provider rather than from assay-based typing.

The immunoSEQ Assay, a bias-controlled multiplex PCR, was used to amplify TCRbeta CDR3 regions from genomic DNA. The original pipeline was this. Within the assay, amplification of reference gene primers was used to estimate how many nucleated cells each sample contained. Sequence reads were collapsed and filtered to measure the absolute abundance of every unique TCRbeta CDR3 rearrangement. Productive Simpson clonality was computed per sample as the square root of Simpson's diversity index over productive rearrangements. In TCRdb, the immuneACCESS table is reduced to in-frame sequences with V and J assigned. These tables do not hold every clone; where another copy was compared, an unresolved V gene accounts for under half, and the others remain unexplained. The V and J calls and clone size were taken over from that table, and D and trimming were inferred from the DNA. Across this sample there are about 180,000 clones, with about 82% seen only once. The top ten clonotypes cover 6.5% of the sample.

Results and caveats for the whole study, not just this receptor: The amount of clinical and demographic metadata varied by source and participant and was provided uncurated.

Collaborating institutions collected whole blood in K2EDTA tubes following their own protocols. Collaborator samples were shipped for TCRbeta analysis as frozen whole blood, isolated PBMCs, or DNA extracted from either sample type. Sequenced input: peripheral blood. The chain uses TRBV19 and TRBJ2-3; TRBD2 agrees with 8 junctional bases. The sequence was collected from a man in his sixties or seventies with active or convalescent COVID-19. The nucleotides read TGTGCCAGTAGTATAGCCCAGGGGCCAGCGGGGGAGTGGGATACGCAGTATTTT. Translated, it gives CASSIAQGPAGEWDTQYF.